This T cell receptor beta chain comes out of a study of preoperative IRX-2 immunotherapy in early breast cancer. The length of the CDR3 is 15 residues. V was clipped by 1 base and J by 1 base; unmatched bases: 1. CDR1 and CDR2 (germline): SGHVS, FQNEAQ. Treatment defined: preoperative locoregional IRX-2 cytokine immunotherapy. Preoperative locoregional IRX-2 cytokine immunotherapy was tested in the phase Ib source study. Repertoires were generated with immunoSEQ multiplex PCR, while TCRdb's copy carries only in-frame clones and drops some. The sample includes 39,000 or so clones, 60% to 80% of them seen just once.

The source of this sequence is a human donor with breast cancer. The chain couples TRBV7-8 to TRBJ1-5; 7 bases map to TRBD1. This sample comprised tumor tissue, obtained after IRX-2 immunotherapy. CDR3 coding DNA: TGTGCCAGCAGCTTAGTCAGGGGGAGCAATCAGCCCCAGCATTTT. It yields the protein CASSLVRGSNQPQHF.